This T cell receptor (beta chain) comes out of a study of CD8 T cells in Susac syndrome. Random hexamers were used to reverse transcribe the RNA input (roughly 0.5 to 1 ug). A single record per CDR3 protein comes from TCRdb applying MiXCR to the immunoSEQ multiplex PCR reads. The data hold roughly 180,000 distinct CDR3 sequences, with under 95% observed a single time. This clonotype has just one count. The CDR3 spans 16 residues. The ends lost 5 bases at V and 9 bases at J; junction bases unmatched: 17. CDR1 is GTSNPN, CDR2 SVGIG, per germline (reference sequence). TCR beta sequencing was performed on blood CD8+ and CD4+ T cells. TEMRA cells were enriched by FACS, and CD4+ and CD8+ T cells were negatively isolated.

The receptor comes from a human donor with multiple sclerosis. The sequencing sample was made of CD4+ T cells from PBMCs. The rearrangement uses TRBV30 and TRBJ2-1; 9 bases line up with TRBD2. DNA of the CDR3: TGTGCCTGGCTCGGTAGCGGGGGACGGGAAGTTGGTGAGCAGTTCTTC. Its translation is CAWLGSGGREVGEQFF.